This entry concerns a single T cell receptor (beta chain). Stated time point: sample taken at primary tumor resection. TCRs were sequenced from unsorted whole RNA of tumor, nontumor lung or PBMC. Each CDR3 protein gets one entry after TCRdb re-called the 5' RACE reads with MiXCR. The sample has under 40,000 distinct CDR3 sequences; around 5.5% are singletons. This record belongs to a study of spatial heterogeneity in lung cancer. The receptor's source is a male donor with early-stage non-small cell lung cancer. Sample: PBMCs, taken at surgery.

For the CDR3, the DNA is TGTGCCAGTCAAGGAAGACAGAATCAGCCCCAGCATTTT. It yields the protein CASQGRQNQPQHF. V gene TRBV19 combines with J gene TRBJ1-5; TRBD1 might be the D (5 bases). The germline CDR1 and CDR2 sequences are LNHDA and SQIVND (reference sequence). Trimming stripped 8 bases from V and 4 bases from J, with 12 bases between. This CDR3 has 13 residues. The whole variable domain, remainder taken from reference TRBV19 and TRBJ1-5, is DGGITQSPKYLFRKEGQNVTLSCEQNLNHDAMYWYRQDPGQGLRLIYYSQIVNDFQKGDIAEGYSVSREKKESFPLTVTSAQKNPTAFYLCASQGRQNQPQHFGDGTRLSIL.